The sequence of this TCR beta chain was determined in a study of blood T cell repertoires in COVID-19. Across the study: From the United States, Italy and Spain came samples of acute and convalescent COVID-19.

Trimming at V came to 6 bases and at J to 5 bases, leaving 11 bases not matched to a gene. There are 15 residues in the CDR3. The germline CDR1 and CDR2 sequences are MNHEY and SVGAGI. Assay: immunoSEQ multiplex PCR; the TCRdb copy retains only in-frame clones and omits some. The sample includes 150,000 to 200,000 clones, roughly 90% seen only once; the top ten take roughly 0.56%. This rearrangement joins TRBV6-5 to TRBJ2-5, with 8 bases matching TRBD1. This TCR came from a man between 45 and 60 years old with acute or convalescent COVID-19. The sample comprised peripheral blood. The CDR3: CASRITGGTGETQYF. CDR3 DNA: TGTGCCAGCAGGATCACAGGGGGTACTGGGGAGACCCAGTACTTC.